The clone carrying this TCR beta chain was counted a single time. These data are taken from a study of blood T cell repertoires in COVID-19. The germline V gene has CDR1 MDHEN and CDR2 SYDVKM. Trimming took off 3 bases at V and 1 base at J, with 9 bases between the two ends. The CDR3 is made up of 14 amino acids. Sequenced by immunoSEQ multiplex PCR; TCRdb stores in-frame clones only, minus some. The sample includes 310,000 or so clones, around 87% of them seen just once. V and J are TRBV28 and TRBJ1-1; D gene ambiguous. This receptor was identified in a woman between 50 and 59 years old with active or convalescent COVID-19. The sample comprised peripheral blood. DNA of the CDR3: TGTGCCAGCAGTTTGTTCAACAGGAACACTGAAGCTTTCTTT. Translation: CASSLFNRNTEAFF. The full variable domain, its missing parts supplied by reference TRBV28 and TRBJ1-1, is DVKVTQSSRYLVKRTGEKVFLECVQDMDHENMFWYRQDPGLGLRLIYFSYDVKMKEKGDIPEGYSVSREKKERFSLILESASTNQTSMYLCASSLFNRNTEAFFGQGTRLTVV.